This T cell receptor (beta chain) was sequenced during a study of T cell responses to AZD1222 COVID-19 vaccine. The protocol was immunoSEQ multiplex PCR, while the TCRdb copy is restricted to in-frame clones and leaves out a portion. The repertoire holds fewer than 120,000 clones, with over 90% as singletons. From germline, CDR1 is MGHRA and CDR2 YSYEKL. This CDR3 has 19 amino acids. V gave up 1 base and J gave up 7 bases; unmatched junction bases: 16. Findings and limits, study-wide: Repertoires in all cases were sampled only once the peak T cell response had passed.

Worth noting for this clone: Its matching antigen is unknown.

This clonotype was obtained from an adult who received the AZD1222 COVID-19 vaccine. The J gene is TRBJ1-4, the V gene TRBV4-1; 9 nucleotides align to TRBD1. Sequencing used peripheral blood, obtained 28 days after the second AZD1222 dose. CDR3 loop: CASSQGPLRTGTGREKLFF. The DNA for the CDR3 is TGCGCCAGCAGCCAAGGACCCCTTCGAACAGGGACAGGGCGTGAAAAACTGTTTTTT.